This TCR beta chain was identified during a study of blood T cell repertoires in COVID-19. Looking at the study overall: Acute-phase and convalescent COVID-19 samples originated in the United States, Italy and Spain. T cells, B-cell-depleted T cells, or PBMCs provided the cDNA or gDNA that served as material.

The authors' processing: Estimates of nucleated cell counts were drawn from the amplification of reference gene primers. Sequencing was performed with immunoSEQ multiplex PCR; in TCRdb, only in-frame clones are kept and a portion is missing. V and J calls and clone size are copied from that table; D and trimming were computed from the DNA. The top ten clones hold around 18% of a sample with some 220,000 clones, 80% to 85% of them seen once. Trimming shortened V by 8 bases and J by 12 bases, and 17 bases separated the two germline ends. The CDR3 is made up of 12 amino acids. The receptor comes from a woman aged 80 or older with active or convalescent COVID-19. Sequenced input: peripheral blood. V and J are TRBV12-3 or TRBV12-4 and TRBJ2-1; the D gene is possibly TRBD2 (7 bases). CDR3 nucleotides: TGTGCCAGCGGTGCGGGGGCCCAGAGGCAGTTCTTC. Translation gives CASGAGAQRQFF.